This TCR beta chain comes out of a study of vaccination effects on CD4 cells after COVID-19. Assay: immunoSEQ multiplex PCR; the TCRdb copy retains only in-frame clones and omits some. This sample has around 24,000 clones; roughly 80% occur once, and the top ten carry roughly 5%. ViraFEST used viral peptide pools to expand antigen-specific CD4+ T cells before sequencing. The culture ran for nine to eleven days, and then CD4+ T cells were isolated. Two doses of either BNT162b2 or mRNA-1273 were given to each participant. Nobody among the vaccine recipients had prior SARS-CoV-2 infection (nucleocapsid antibodies were negative). The researchers cultured approximately 2.1 million PBMC per well with 8 to 10 IU/ml IL-2 and roughly 9.1 ug/ml peptides. Broader study findings: Marked clonal contraction was seen in infection- and vaccine-induced clones late after vaccination.

A note on this clone: Its antigen is not known.

The TCR sequence derives from a human donor who received a COVID-19 vaccine. Some clones in this sample may be carry-over from other donors' samples. Sequencing was performed on CD4+ T cells from PBMCs cultured with SARS-CoV-2 spike peptides, taken after COVID-19 vaccination.

CDR3 DNA sequence: TGTGCCAGCGGAGGCGGGGGGGCTTCCTACAATGAGCAGTTCTTC. Its protein is CASGGGGASYNEQFF. The chain recombines TRBV7-9 with TRBJ2-1; 9 bases are shared with TRBD2. Germline CDR1 is SEHNR and CDR2 is FQNEAQ (reference sequence). After removal of 8 bases from V and 1 base from J, the junction contained 6 bases not matched to a gene. The CDR3 is 15 residues long.